Listed below are T cell receptor beta chains from one sample, sequenced in a study of PD-1 blockade in classical Hodgkin lymphoma. Libraries were prepared by immunoSEQ multiplex PCR; TCRdb keeps only in-frame clonotypes and omits some of them. This sample has about 23,000 clones, with about 65% found just once. Sample: peripheral blood mononuclear cells (PBMCs), taken at baseline. These receptors were collected from a human donor with classical Hodgkin lymphoma. Both conserved end residues are part of each CDR3. D genes are given only for firm matches. Expanded clones are given a class, and other clones once, few, many or no size at all.

d_call	v_call	j_call	clone_size	cdr3_aa	cdr3_nt
-	TRBV19	TRBJ1-3	-	CASSILQGGNTIYF	TGTGCCAGTAGTATACTACAGGGAGGAAACACCATATATTTT
TRBD2	TRBV11-2	TRBJ2-5	-	CASIAGGRRTQYF	TGTGCCAGCATCGCGGGGGGCAGGAGGACCCAGTACTTC
TRBD2	TRBV7-2	TRBJ2-1	-	CASVLAGNNEQFF	TGTGCCAGCGTACTAGCGGGAAACAATGAGCAGTTCTTC
-	TRBV11-3	TRBJ2-5	-	CASSLDGTQYF	TGTGCCAGCAGCTTAGATGGGACCCAGTACTTC
TRBD1	TRBV29-1	TRBJ2-1	-	CSVPGQRKNNEQFF	TGCAGCGTTCCGGGACAGAGAAAAAACAATGAGCAGTTCTTC
TRBD1	TRBV28	TRBJ2-5	-	CASLGQGVETQYF	TGTGCCAGCCTCGGACAGGGAGTAGAGACCCAGTACTTC
TRBD2	TRBV29-1	TRBJ2-1	few	CSEGLGGEQFF	TGCAGCGAGGGACTAGGGGGTGAGCAGTTCTTC
-	TRBV7-3	TRBJ2-1	-	CASSSPRRGPTPSSYNEQFF	TGTGCCAGCAGCTCCCCGCGGAGGGGACCTACGCCGAGCTCCTACAATGAGCAGTTCTTC
TRBD2	TRBV2	TRBJ2-1	-	CASGKREYNEQFF	TGTGCCAGCGGGAAGCGGGAGTACAATGAGCAGTTCTTC
-	TRBV6-5	TRBJ1-2	once	CASVGYDYGYTF	TGTGCCAGCGTCGGCTATGACTATGGCTACACCTTC
TRBD1	TRBV5-5	TRBJ1-4	-	CASMKSGTGVEKLFF	TGTGCCAGCATGAAATCCGGGACAGGGGTTGAAAAACTGTTTTTT
-	TRBV4-2	TRBJ1-4	-	CASSRRAPTNEKLFF	TGTGCCAGCAGCCGTCGGGCTCCAACTAATGAAAAACTGTTTTTT
TRBD1	TRBV5-1	TRBJ2-1	-	CASSLSGGLSSYNEQFF	TGCGCCAGCAGCTTGTCAGGGGGCCTTAGCTCCTACAATGAGCAGTTCTTC
-	TRBV7-2	TRBJ1-2	-	CASSLGAPVIYTF	TGTGCCAGCAGCTTGGGGGCTCCAGTCATCTACACCTTC
-	TRBV18	TRBJ1-1	-	CASSPLDSHATEAFF	TGTGCCAGCTCACCTTTGGACAGTCATGCCACTGAAGCTTTCTTT
TRBD1	TRBV2	TRBJ2-7	few	CAKGQGGAYEQYF	TGTGCCAAGGGACAGGGGGGAGCCTACGAGCAGTACTTC
TRBD1	TRBV29-1	TRBJ1-2	once	CSADRGPFGYTF	TGCAGCGCGGACAGGGGACCCTTTGGCTACACCTTC
TRBD1	TRBV30	TRBJ2-7	once	CAWATGAREQYF	TGTGCCTGGGCGACAGGGGCGCGCGAGCAGTACTTC
TRBD2	TRBV7-2	TRBJ2-3	-	CASSLAPLAGVDTQYF	TGTGCCAGCAGCTTAGCGCCACTAGCGGGAGTAGATACGCAGTATTTT
TRBD2	TRBV5-1	TRBJ2-5	-	CASSPSGLAGQETQYF	TGCGCCAGCAGCCCGAGCGGACTAGCGGGGCAAGAGACCCAGTACTTC
TRBD2	TRBV19	TRBJ2-1	few	CASRRSGGKADEQFF	TGTGCCAGTAGGCGAAGCGGGGGGAAAGCTGATGAGCAGTTCTTC
-	TRBV25-1	TRBJ1-6	-	CASSSRDIPGSSPLHF	TGTGCCAGCAGCAGCCGGGACATCCCAGGGAGTTCACCCCTCCACTTT
-	TRBV19	TRBJ1-6	-	CASSILPGDLGNSPLHF	TGTGCCAGTAGTATACTTCCAGGGGACTTGGGTAATTCACCCCTCCACTTT
-	TRBV4-1	TRBJ1-1	medium-sized	CASSQDKGNTEAFF	TGCGCCAGCAGCCAAGACAAGGGGAACACTGAAGCTTTCTTT
-	TRBV4-1	TRBJ1-5	-	CASSQGSSNQPQHF	TGCGCCAGCAGCCAGGGGAGTAGCAATCAGCCCCAGCATTTT
TRBD2	TRBV7-2	TRBJ2-7	-	CASSLAAGGPLYEQYF	TGTGCCAGCAGCTTAGCAGCGGGAGGTCCCCTTTACGAGCAGTACTTC
TRBD1	TRBV19	TRBJ2-3	few	CASRNGQGRTDTQYF	TGTGCCAGCAGAAATGGACAGGGAAGAACAGATACGCAGTATTTT
-	TRBV2	TRBJ1-3	-	CASRTSSGNTIYF	TGTGCCAGCAGGACAAGCTCTGGAAACACCATATATTTT
TRBD1	TRBV5-4	TRBJ2-5	-	CASSGTHRGQETQYF	TGTGCCAGCAGCGGAACCCACAGGGGTCAAGAGACCCAGTACTTC
-	TRBV28	TRBJ2-5	-	CASSLPPGETQYF	TGTGCCAGCAGTCTACCCCCCGGCGAGACCCAGTACTTC
TRBD2	TRBV10-3	TRBJ2-1	-	CAISTGLAGNEQFF	TGTGCCATCAGTACCGGACTAGCGGGCAATGAGCAGTTCTTC
-	TRBV4-3	TRBJ2-2	-	CASSFGGPGTGELFF	TGCGCCAGCAGCTTCGGGGGGCCCGGCACCGGGGAGCTGTTTTTT
-	TRBV5-4	TRBJ2-2	-	CASSASPFDGELFF	TGTGCCAGCAGCGCCTCCCCGTTCGACGGGGAGCTGTTTTTT
-	TRBV19	TRBJ2-1	-	CARSMNRLAPCGDEQFF	TGTGCCAGAAGTATGAATCGGCTAGCGCCGTGTGGCGATGAGCAGTTCTTC
-	TRBV19	TRBJ1-5	-	CASSILGDQPQHF	TGTGCCAGTAGTATATTAGGGGACCAGCCCCAGCATTTT
-	TRBV4-3	TRBJ1-4	-	CASSQAWSTNEKLFF	TGCGCCAGCAGCCAAGCCTGGTCAACTAATGAAAAACTGTTTTTT
TRBD2	TRBV4-3	TRBJ2-7	medium-sized	CASSQEAVAGGISYEQYF	TGCGCCAGCAGCCAAGAGGCGGTAGCGGGAGGGATATCCTACGAGCAGTACTTC
-	TRBV7-9	TRBJ2-6	-	CASSFAGANVLTF	TGTGCCAGCAGCTTCGCTGGGGCCAACGTCCTGACTTTC
TRBD2	TRBV6-5	TRBJ2-1	-	CASRSLAGGSNEQFF	TGTGCCAGCAGGAGCCTAGCGGGGGGATCCAATGAGCAGTTCTTC
-	TRBV7-2	TRBJ1-2	-	CASSLFVIGVGYTF	TGTGCCAGCAGCTTATTCGTGATAGGGGTAGGCTACACCTTC
-	TRBV7-9	TRBJ2-2	-	CASSLALGELFF	TGTGCCAGCAGCTTAGCGCTCGGGGAGCTGTTTTTT
-	TRBV6-1	TRBJ1-5	few	CASSAHGKGNQPQHF	TGTGCCAGCAGTGCGCACGGCAAAGGCAATCAGCCCCAGCATTTT
-	TRBV7-3	TRBJ1-6	-	CASSPGTANSPLHF	TGTGCCAGCAGCCCCGGGACGGCGAATTCACCCCTCCACTTT
TRBD2	TRBV10-2	TRBJ2-7	-	CASSVLGLAGGQYYEQYF	TGCGCCAGCAGCGTCCTGGGACTAGCGGGAGGTCAGTACTACGAGCAGTACTTC
-	TRBV29-1	TRBJ1-1	-	CSVDSFWGLGLTEAFF	TGCAGCGTTGATAGTTTTTGGGGGTTGGGCCTCACTGAAGCTTTCTTT
-	TRBV6-5	TRBJ1-3	medium-sized	CASSYEYSSGNTIYF	TGTGCCAGCAGTTACGAGTACAGCTCTGGAAACACCATATATTTT
-	TRBV15	TRBJ1-6	few	CATSRTRDSPLHF	TGTGCCACCAGCAGGACGCGGGATTCACCCCTCCACTTT